The sequence of this T cell receptor beta chain was determined in a study of T cell changes during pregnancy in multiple sclerosis. The CDR3 is made up of 14 amino acids. Germline CDR1 is LNHDA and CDR2 is SQIVND (reference sequence). V was pared by 5 bases and J by 8 bases, with 5 bases of the junction left unmatched. Repertoires were generated with immunoSEQ multiplex PCR, while TCRdb's copy carries only in-frame clones and drops some. The repertoire has tens of thousands of clones, approximately 92% of them found once; the top ten carry roughly 2.8%. The material was peripheral blood, obtained in the third trimester of pregnancy. The V and J genes are TRBV19 and TRBJ1-6, with TRBD1 identical over 8 bases. This receptor was taken from a female donor in good health, enrolled as a control in a pregnancy study. The CDR3: CASSSGQGYSPLHF. CDR3 DNA: TGTGCCAGTAGTTCCGGACAGGGCTATTCACCCCTCCACTTT.